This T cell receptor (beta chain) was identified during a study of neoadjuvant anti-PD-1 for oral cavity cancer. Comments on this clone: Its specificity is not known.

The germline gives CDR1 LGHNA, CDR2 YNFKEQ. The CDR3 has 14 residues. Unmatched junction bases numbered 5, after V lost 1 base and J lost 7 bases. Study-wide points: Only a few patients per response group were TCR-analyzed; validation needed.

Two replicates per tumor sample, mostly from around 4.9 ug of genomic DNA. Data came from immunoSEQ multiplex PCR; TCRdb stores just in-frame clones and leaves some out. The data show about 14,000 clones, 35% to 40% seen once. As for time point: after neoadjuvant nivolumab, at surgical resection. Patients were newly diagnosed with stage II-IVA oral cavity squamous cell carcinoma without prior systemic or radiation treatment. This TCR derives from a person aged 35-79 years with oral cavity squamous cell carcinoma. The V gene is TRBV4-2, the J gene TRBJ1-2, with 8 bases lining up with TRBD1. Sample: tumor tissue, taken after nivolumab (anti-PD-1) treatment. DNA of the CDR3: TGTGCCAGCAGCCAAGTAGGTCAGGGGGCTGGCTACACCTTC. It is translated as CASSQVGQGAGYTF.